Listed below are T cell receptor beta chains from one sample, sequenced in a study of shared clonotypes between healthy human individuals. Clones were read by immunoSEQ multiplex PCR, and TCRdb kept only the in-frame ones, dropping some. The table has about 2.4 million clones, more than 80% seen once. The sample comprised naive CD4+ T cells sorted from blood. Receptors originate from a man between 18 and 29 years old in good health. Each CDR3 is given with its conserved first and last residue. The order of the fields is CDR3 length, V gene, J gene, D gene, clone size, CDR3 protein, CDR3 DNA. The D gene is left open where the match is weak. Clone size, where shown, is once, few, many, or a class for clones that have expanded.

>16|TRBV7-9|TRBJ2-5|.|.
CASSWRVGGLQETQYF
TGTGCCAGCAGCTGGAGGGTTGGAGGGCTGCAAGAGACCCAGTACTTC
>12|TRBV5-6|TRBJ2-7|.|.
CASSLMVGEQYF
TGTGCCAGCAGCTTGATGGTAGGCGAGCAGTACTTC
>15|TRBV27|TRBJ2-2|.|.
CASTPWGARVGELFF
TGTGCCAGCACCCCCTGGGGGGCCAGGGTCGGGGAGCTGTTTTTT
>12|TRBV2|TRBJ2-3|TRBD1|once
CASDRATDTQYF
TGTGCCAGCGACAGGGCCACAGATACGCAGTATTTT
>15|TRBV29-1|TRBJ1-2|TRBD1|.
CSVEGKPGTGNGYTF
TGCAGCGTTGAAGGGAAACCCGGGACAGGGAATGGCTACACCTTC
>19|TRBV30|TRBJ1-6|.|.
CAWGTAKKMGVPQNSPLHF
TGTGCCTGGGGTACCGCCAAAAAGATGGGAGTCCCTCAAAATTCACCCCTCCACTTT
>14|TRBV4-2|TRBJ2-5|TRBD2|.
CASSQGLAGETQYF
TGTGCCAGCAGCCAAGGGCTAGCGGGAGAGACCCAGTACTTC
>15|TRBV30|TRBJ2-1|.|.
CAWSPGISPYNEQFF
TGTGCCTGGAGCCCTGGTATTAGTCCCTACAATGAGCAGTTCTTC
>14|TRBV9|TRBJ2-5|TRBD2|.
CASSVGLAGETQYF
TGTGCCAGCAGCGTAGGGCTAGCGGGGGAGACCCAGTACTTC
>14|TRBV5-1|TRBJ1-1|.|.
CASSLNERNTEAFF
TGCGCCAGCAGCTTGAACGAGAGGAACACTGAAGCTTTCTTT
>12|TRBV30|TRBJ2-7|TRBD2|.
CAWGRVVGEQYF
TGTGCCTGGGGGAGGGTGGTCGGCGAGCAGTACTTC
>16|TRBV11-2|TRBJ1-2|TRBD1|.
CASSPWDRGLAHGYTF
TGTGCCAGCAGCCCCTGGGACAGGGGGCTTGCTCATGGCTACACCTTC
>14|TRBV2|TRBJ1-2|TRBD1|.
CASHRTGGVLDYTF
TGTGCCAGCCACAGGACAGGGGGGGTCTTAGACTACACCTTC
>15|TRBV5-6|TRBJ1-2|.|.
CASSLGRGRSGGYTF
TGTGCCAGCAGCTTGGGGAGGGGTCGGTCGGGAGGCTACACCTTC
>16|TRBV7-9|TRBJ2-1|TRBD2|.
CASSPGTSGLLREQFF
TGTGCCAGCAGCCCAGGGACTAGCGGCCTCCTTAGGGAGCAGTTCTTC
>14|TRBV18|TRBJ2-2|.|.
CASSAQRNTGELFF
TGTGCCAGCTCGGCACAGAGAAACACCGGGGAGCTGTTTTTT
>16|TRBV7-2|TRBJ2-7|.|once
CASSKSQQVRSYEQYF
TGTGCCAGCAGCAAGTCCCAGCAGGTGCGCTCCTACGAGCAGTACTTC
>18|TRBV7-9|TRBJ1-1|TRBD1|.
CASSSDPTGVTLHTEAFF
TGTGCCAGCAGCTCGGACCCTACAGGGGTGACTCTGCACACTGAAGCTTTCTTT
>13|TRBV6-6|TRBJ1-6|.|once
CASRDRTSAPLHF
TGTGCCAGCAGAGACCGCACATCTGCACCCCTCCACTTT
>17|TRBV11-3|TRBJ2-5|TRBD1|.
CASRGPRTGQYQETQYF
TGTGCCAGCAGGGGACCAAGGACGGGACAGTACCAAGAGACCCAGTACTTC
>14|TRBV28|TRBJ1-1|.|.
CASSSGARYTEAFF
TGTGCCAGCAGCTCAGGGGCTCGGTACACTGAAGCTTTCTTT
>14|TRBV6-6|TRBJ2-1|TRBD2|.
CASSVVAGVGEQFF
TGTGCCAGCAGTGTCGTAGCGGGAGTTGGTGAGCAGTTCTTC
>13|TRBV7-8|TRBJ1-2|.|.
CASSPAGGNGYTF
TGTGCCAGCAGCCCCGCTGGGGGCAATGGCTACACCTTC
>15|TRBV12-5|TRBJ1-5|.|.
CASGLETGYNQPQHF
TGTGCTAGTGGTTTGGAGACAGGATACAATCAGCCCCAGCATTTT
>14|TRBV19|TRBJ2-7|TRBD1|.
CASSLDRGTYEQYF
TGTGCCAGTAGTCTAGACAGGGGGACCTACGAGCAGTACTTC
>15|TRBV5-4|TRBJ2-3|.|once
CASSLRVLSTDTQYF
TGTGCCAGCAGCTTGCGGGTACTTAGCACAGATACGCAGTATTTT
>17|TRBV7-9|TRBJ2-7|TRBD2|once
CASSLDPSGRASGEQYF
TGTGCCAGCAGCTTAGACCCAAGCGGGAGGGCCTCGGGCGAGCAGTACTTC
>15|TRBV5-6|TRBJ1-5|.|.
CASSFWGSGNQPQHF
TGTGCCAGCAGCTTTTGGGGCTCTGGCAATCAGCCCCAGCATTTT
>11|TRBV28|TRBJ1-2|.|.
CATSRGYGYTF
TGTGCCACCTCCAGGGGCTATGGCTACACCTTC
>14|TRBV6-5|TRBJ2-2|.|.
CASRRQGATGELFF
TGTGCCAGCAGACGCCAGGGTGCCACCGGGGAGCTGTTTTTT
>17|TRBV5-1|TRBJ2-1|.|.
CASSLNWGRSSYNEQFF
TGCGCCAGCAGCTTGAATTGGGGCCGAAGCTCCTACAATGAGCAGTTCTTC
>14|TRBV28|TRBJ1-2|TRBD1|.
CASSPGTGFYGYTF
TGTGCCAGCAGTCCCGGGACAGGGTTTTATGGCTACACCTTC
>18|TRBV14|TRBJ2-5|TRBD2|.
CASSRKGPLGGAEETQYF
TGTGCCAGCAGCCGAAAAGGACCCCTCGGGGGGGCCGAGGAGACCCAGTACTTC